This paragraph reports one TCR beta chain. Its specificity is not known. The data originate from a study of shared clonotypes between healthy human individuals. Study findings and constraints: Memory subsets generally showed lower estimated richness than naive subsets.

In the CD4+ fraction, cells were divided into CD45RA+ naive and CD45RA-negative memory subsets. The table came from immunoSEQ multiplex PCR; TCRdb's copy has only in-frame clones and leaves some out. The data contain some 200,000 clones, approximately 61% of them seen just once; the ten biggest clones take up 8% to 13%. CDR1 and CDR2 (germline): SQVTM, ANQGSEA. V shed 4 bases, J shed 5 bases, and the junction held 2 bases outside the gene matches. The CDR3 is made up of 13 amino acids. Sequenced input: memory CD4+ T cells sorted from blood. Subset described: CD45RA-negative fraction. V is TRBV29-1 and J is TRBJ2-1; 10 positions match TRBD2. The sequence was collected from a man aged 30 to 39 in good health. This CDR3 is CSVGTSGHNEQFF. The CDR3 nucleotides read TGCAGCGTTGGGACTAGCGGCCACAATGAGCAGTTCTTC.